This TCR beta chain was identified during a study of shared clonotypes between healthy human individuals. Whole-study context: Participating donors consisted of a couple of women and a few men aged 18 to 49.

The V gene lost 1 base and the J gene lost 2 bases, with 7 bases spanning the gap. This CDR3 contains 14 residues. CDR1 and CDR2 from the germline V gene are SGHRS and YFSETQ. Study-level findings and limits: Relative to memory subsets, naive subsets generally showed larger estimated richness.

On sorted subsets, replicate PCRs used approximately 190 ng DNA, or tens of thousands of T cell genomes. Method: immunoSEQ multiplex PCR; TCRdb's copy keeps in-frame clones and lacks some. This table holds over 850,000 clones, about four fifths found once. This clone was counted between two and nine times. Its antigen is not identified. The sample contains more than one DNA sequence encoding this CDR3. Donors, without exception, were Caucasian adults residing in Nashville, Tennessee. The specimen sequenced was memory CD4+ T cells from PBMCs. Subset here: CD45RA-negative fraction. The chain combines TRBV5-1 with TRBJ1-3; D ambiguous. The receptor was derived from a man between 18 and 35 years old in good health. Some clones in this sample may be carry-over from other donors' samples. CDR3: CASSLWGPGNTIYF. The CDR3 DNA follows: TGCGCCAGCAGCTTGTGGGGTCCTGGAAACACCATATATTTT.